This is a list of T cell receptor beta chains from one sample in a study of graft-versus-host responses after intestinal transplantation. Some clones are missing from TCRdb's copy, which holds only in-frame ones; the method was immunoSEQ multiplex PCR. The sample comprises about 100,000 clones, about 90% of which are singletons, and over 0.95% rests with the top ten. Antigens of these TCRs are unknown. The source was unstimulated CD4+ T cells sorted from spleen or lymph node cells, collected before transplant. The receptors stem from a human donor who was the organ donor for an intestinal transplant. CDR3s include the opening cysteine and the closing phenylalanine or tryptophan. A D gene is named only where the DNA matches it firmly. Size values are once, few and many counts, or a class for expanded clones, and some rows have none.

V gene	D gene	J gene	clone size	CDR3 protein	CDR3 DNA
TRBV9	-	TRBJ1-5	-	CASKLRGGVNQPQHF	TGTGCCAGCAAACTAAGGGGGGGGGTTAATCAGCCCCAGCATTTT
TRBV5-1	-	TRBJ2-3	-	CASSLSGAGTQYF	TGCGCCAGCAGCCTTTCGGGGGCCGGTACGCAGTATTTT
TRBV28	-	TRBJ2-3	-	CASSSGPFTDTQYF	TGTGCCAGCAGTTCCGGGCCATTCACAGATACGCAGTATTTT
TRBV4-1	-	TRBJ2-7	once	CASSQEGAGRAQQYF	TGCGCCAGCAGCCAAGAAGGGGCGGGCAGGGCGCAGCAGTACTTC
TRBV6-1	-	TRBJ1-6	-	CASSAMGVDSPLHF	TGTGCCAGCAGTGCGATGGGGGTAGATTCACCCCTCCACTTT
TRBV6-6	-	TRBJ1-5	-	CASSYSGQPQHF	TGTGCCAGCAGTTACTCGGGTCAGCCCCAGCATTTT
TRBV28	-	TRBJ1-3	-	CASSSWTRGNTIYF	TGTGCCAGCAGTTCGTGGACGAGAGGAAACACCATATATTTT
TRBV23-1	-	TRBJ2-7	-	CASSQSPSRLMEQYF	TGCGCCAGCAGTCAATCCCCCTCGAGATTGATGGAGCAGTACTTC
TRBV18	-	TRBJ2-2	-	CASSPGGTGSGELFF	TGTGCCAGCTCACCGGGGGGTACGGGATCCGGGGAGCTGTTTTTT
TRBV28	-	TRBJ1-2	-	CASFEGQPYGYTF	TGTGCCAGTTTCGAAGGACAACCTTATGGCTACACCTTC
TRBV10-2	TRBD2	TRBJ2-7	-	CASSESSLAGTYEQYF	TGCGCCAGCAGTGAGTCTAGCCTAGCGGGGACCTACGAGCAGTACTTC
TRBV4-1	TRBD1	TRBJ2-7	-	CASSHRTLGQGAYEQYF	TGCGCCAGCAGCCATCGCACTCTGGGACAGGGCGCCTACGAGCAGTACTTC
TRBV7-9	-	TRBJ2-1	-	CASSRGLGGQFF	TGTGCCAGCAGTCGGGGCCTCGGGGGGCAGTTCTTC
TRBV19	-	TRBJ1-1	-	CASSPPTVGGTEAFF	TGTGCCAGTAGTCCTCCCACGGTGGGGGGCACTGAAGCTTTCTTT
TRBV7-3	-	TRBJ2-5	once	CASSRQDFFQETQYF	TGTGCCAGCAGCCGACAGGATTTTTTCCAAGAGACCCAGTACTTC
TRBV19	-	TRBJ2-2	-	CASQTRGDTGELFF	TGTGCCAGTCAGACGAGGGGGGACACCGGGGAGCTGTTTTTT
TRBV5-4	-	TRBJ1-1	-	CASHTLTQNTEAFF	TGTGCCAGCCATACCTTAACACAGAACACTGAAGCTTTCTTT